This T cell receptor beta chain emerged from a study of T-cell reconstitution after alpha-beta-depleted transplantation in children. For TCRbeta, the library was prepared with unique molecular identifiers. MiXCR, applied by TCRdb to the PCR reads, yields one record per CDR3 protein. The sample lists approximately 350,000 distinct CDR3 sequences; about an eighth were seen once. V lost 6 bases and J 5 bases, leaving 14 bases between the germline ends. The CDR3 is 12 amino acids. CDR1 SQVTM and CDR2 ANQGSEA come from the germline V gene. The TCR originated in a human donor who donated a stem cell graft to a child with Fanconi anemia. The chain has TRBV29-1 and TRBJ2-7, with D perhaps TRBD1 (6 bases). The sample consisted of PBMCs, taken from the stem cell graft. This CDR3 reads CSVGTTRDEQYF. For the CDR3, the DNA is TGCAGCGTCGGGACAACGAGGGACGAGCAGTACTTC.